This passage covers 28 T cell receptor beta chains from one sample sequenced in a study of beta chain features in type 1 diabetes. Every bit of the isolated RNA underwent reverse transcription, so sequencing read expressed TCRB transcripts. TCRdb's table, derived via immunoSEQ multiplex PCR, lists solely in-frame clones and lacks some. In the table there are 350,000 or so clones, around 20% of which are singletons. The sample was naive CD4+ T cells from blood. These receptors originate from a woman aged 18-35 years in good health.

Only one count was recorded for this clone. The J gene is TRBJ1-2, the V gene TRBV19; tentatively, D is TRBD1 (5 bases). CDR3 size: 16 residues. The germline CDR1 and CDR2 sequences are LNHDA and SQIVND (reference sequence). The germline V and J ends were trimmed by 3 bases and 0 bases, with 14 bases remaining between them. Written as DNA, the CDR3 is TGTGCCAGTAGTATCGGCCAGGGTAAAGCTAACTATGGCTACACCTTC. It encodes CASSIGQGKANYGYTF.

There are a few counts of this clone. This chain connects TRBV30 to TRBJ2-7, with a weak D call TRBD1 (6 bases). V lost 4 bases, J lost 5 bases, and 21 bases lay in between. The germline V gene encodes CDR1 GTSNPN and CDR2 SVGIG (reference sequence). The CDR3 loop spans 15 amino acids. The CDR3 here is CAWIASRGKWNEQYF. For the CDR3, the DNA is TGTGCCTGGATCGCTAGTAGGGGGAAATGGAACGAGCAGTACTTC.

This clone was counted a few times. The chain recombines TRBV11-2 with TRBJ2-7; 8 bases are shared with TRBD2. CDR1 is SGHAT and CDR2 is FQNNGV in the germline V gene. V was clipped by 2 bases and J by 4 bases; unmatched bases: 13. There are 17 residues in the CDR3. CDR3 amino acids: CASSLSIQREIPYEQYF. As DNA, the CDR3 is TGTGCCAGCAGCTTATCAATCCAGCGGGAGATTCCTTACGAGCAGTACTTC. Filled out from reference TRBV11-2 and TRBJ2-7, the complete variable domain reads EAGVAQSPRYKIIEKRQSVAFWCNPISGHATLYWYQQILGQGPKLLIQFQNNGVVDDSQLPKDRFSAERLKGVDSTLKIQPAKLEDSAVYLCASSLSIQREIPYEQYFGPGTRLTVT.

The CDR3 DNA follows: TGTGCCAGCTCAGCGCCGTTGGGACAGGGTAACAATGAGCAGTTCTTC. Its translation: CASSAPLGQGNNEQFF. The chain is built from TRBV18 and TRBJ2-1; 9 bases are a match to TRBD1. Unmatched junction bases numbered 10, after V lost 5 bases and J lost 5 bases. This CDR3 comprises 16 residues. The germline gives CDR1 KGHSH, CDR2 LQKENI.

This clone appeared a few times. The genes are TRBV30 and TRBJ1-5; D possibly corresponds to TRBD1 (6 bases). The ends were cut back, 2 bases at V and 7 bases at J, with 15 bases in the middle. The CDR3 length is 14 residues. Germline-derived CDR1 and CDR2 are GTSNPN and SVGIG (reference sequence). CDR3 DNA sequence: TGTGCCTGGAGTCATCAGGGGTATCGCCAGCCCCAGCATTTT. Its protein product is CAWSHQGYRQPQHF.

This chain connects TRBV30 to TRBJ2-2; 8 positions agree with TRBD1. V lost 1 base, J lost 1 base, and 5 bases stayed unmatched. CDR1 and CDR2 from the germline V gene are GTSNPN and SVGIG (reference sequence). This CDR3 contains 16 residues. CDR3 DNA sequence: TGTGCCTGGAGTGACCGGACAGGGAAGAACACCGGGGAGCTGTTTTTT. Its protein is CAWSDRTGKNTGELFF.

The V call is TRBV2, the J call TRBJ2-5, with D uncertain. The CDR3 is 11 amino acids. Trimming took 1 base from V and 12 from J, leaving 9 bases between them. From germline, CDR1 is SNHLY and CDR2 FYNNEI. The CDR3 protein is CASSEVGREYF. In nucleotides, the CDR3 is TGTGCCAGCAGTGAAGTTGGCCGGGAGTACTTC.

As regards this clone: Distinct nucleotide sequences in the sample also encode this CDR3. The gene calls are TRBV2 and TRBJ1-2; 7 bases agree with TRBD1. The CDR3 covers 14 residues. Germline CDR1 and CDR2: SNHLY and FYNNEI. Trimming cost V 2 bases and J 1 base; bases outside gene matches: 1. CDR3: CASSENRGNYGYTF. Here the CDR3 DNA reads TGTGCCAGCAGTGAAAACAGGGGTAACTATGGCTACACCTTC.

Here the CDR3 reads CAWGATGGTQYF. The CDR3 DNA follows: TGTGCCTGGGGGGCTACGGGAGGGACCCAGTACTTC. The V and J genes are TRBV30 and TRBJ2-5; TRBD2 matches at 7 bases. Germline CDR1 GTSNPN, CDR2 SVGIG (reference sequence). This CDR3 is built from 12 residues. With 5 bases clipped from V and 7 bases from J, the junction kept 7 bases outside the gene matches.

J is TRBJ1-5 and V is TRBV19; 7 nucleotides line up with TRBD1. The CDR3 has 17 residues. The germline V gene encodes CDR1 LNHDA and CDR2 SQIVND (reference sequence). Germline trimming cut 2 bases from V and 0 bases from J; bases unmatched to any gene: 7. Here the CDR3 DNA reads TGTGCCAGTAGTATACGCCCAGGGGGAGGTAGCAATCAGCCCCAGCATTTT. This codes for CASSIRPGGGSNQPQHF.

The chain couples TRBV29-1 to TRBJ1-1; 7 bases are a match to TRBD1. V lost 3 bases and J lost 10; bases outside the gene matches: 11. CDR1 and CDR2 from the germline V gene are SQVTM and ANQGSEA. The CDR3 covers 13 residues. The CDR3 coding sequence is TGCAGCGTTGATGTTCCAGGGGGTCGCGGAGCTTTCTTT. It yields the protein CSVDVPGGRGAFF.

This clone occurred a few times. This rearrangement joins TRBV19 to TRBJ2-5; 8 bases match TRBD2. The germline V gene has CDR1 LNHDA and CDR2 SQIVND (reference sequence). The CDR3 runs to 13 residues. Trimming removed 9 bases from V and 7 bases from J; junction bases left unmatched: 10. DNA for the CDR3: TGTGCCAGCTCCCCTGGACTAGCTGTGACCCAGTACTTC. Residues: CASSPGLAVTQYF.

Only one count was recorded for this clone. The CDR3 DNA reads as TGTGCCAGCAGCTTAAACAGCCCCTACGAGCAGTACTTC. Its translation is CASSLNSPYEQYF. V gene TRBV7-2 combines with J gene TRBJ2-7; D unclear. The ends were cut back, 2 bases at V and 2 bases at J, with 7 bases in the middle. The CDR3 extends over 13 amino acids. The germline CDR1 and CDR2 sequences are SGHTA and FQGNSA.

The chain carries TRBV4-1 and TRBJ1-2; no clear D. The V gene's germline CDR1 is MGHRA and CDR2 YSYEKL. The CDR3 sequence is 13 residues long. V lost 8 bases and J 8 bases, leaving 18 bases between the germline ends. The CDR3 bases are TGCGCCAGCTCTCCCGGGGAGGTTGTCGGCTACACCTTC. Its protein product is CASSPGEVVGYTF.

A few counts support this clone. DNA of the CDR3: TGTGCCAGCAGCTCACTTCAGGGGTCCTACGAGCAGTACTTC. It codes for CASSSLQGSYEQYF. The chain employs TRBV7-2 and TRBJ2-7; D is possibly TRBD1 (6 bases). Trimming took off 4 bases at V and 1 base at J, with 11 bases between the two ends. The CDR3 covers 14 residues. The V gene's germline CDR1 is SGHTA and CDR2 FQGNSA.

This chain connects TRBV30 to TRBJ1-2, with 9 nucleotides matching TRBD1. This CDR3 region has 13 residues. The germline gives CDR1 GTSNPN, CDR2 SVGIG (reference sequence). V lost 5 bases to trimming and J lost 3 bases; unmatched junction nucleotides: 4. The CDR3 DNA reads as TGTGCCTGGGGACAGGGGTCAGACTATGGCTACACCTTC. Translating it yields CAWGQGSDYGYTF.

This clone was found a few times. The V gene is TRBV9, the J gene TRBJ2-7, with 12 bases aligning to TRBD1. The length of the CDR3 is 15 residues. J was trimmed by 7 bases and V by 0 bases; bases with no gene match: 5. Germline V gene sequence: CDR1 SGDLS, CDR2 YYNGEE. CDR3 coding DNA: TGTGCCAGCAGCGTAGAGGGACAGGGGGCTGGAGAGCAGTACTTC. It is translated as CASSVEGQGAGEQYF.

J is TRBJ2-5 and V is TRBV11-2; possible D gene TRBD1, 6 bases. V lost 5 bases to trimming and J lost 5 bases, with 12 bases between them. Looked up from germline, CDR1 is SGHAT and CDR2 is FQNNGV. The CDR3 contains 13 residues. The CDR3 coding sequence is TGTGCCAGCAGCCCCCGGACAGCCGAGACCCAGTACTTC. Translated, it gives CASSPRTAETQYF.

The CDR3 bases are TGTGCCAGCAGCTCCAGGACTAGCGGGAGGGAGAAGCAGTACTTC. Amino acid sequence: CASSSRTSGREKQYF. The rearrangement uses TRBV5-4 and TRBJ2-7; TRBD2 agrees at 15 bases. This CDR3 has 15 residues. The ends lost 3 bases at V and 8 bases at J; junction bases unmatched: 6. Germline lookup yields CDR1 SGHNT and CDR2 YYREEE (reference sequence).

This clone was observed a few times. J is TRBJ1-1 and V is TRBV28; 8 bases fit TRBD1. This CDR3 contains 14 residues. Trimming at V came to 10 bases and at J to 1 base, leaving 8 bases not matched to a gene. Germline-derived CDR1 and CDR2 are MDHEN and SYDVKM. The CDR3, as DNA: TGTGCCACTCACACAGGGGGAAAGAACACTGAAGCTTTCTTT. Amino acids: CATHTGGKNTEAFF.

The chain uses TRBV7-9 and TRBJ1-3; 7 nucleotides agree with TRBD1. The V gene's germline CDR1 is SEHNR and CDR2 FQNEAQ (reference sequence). The CDR3 has 17 residues. V was clipped by 5 bases and J by 0 bases; unmatched bases: 10. The CDR3 protein is CASSTATGPSSGNTIYF. The CDR3 bases are TGTGCCAGCAGCACCGCGACAGGGCCGAGCTCTGGAAACACCATATATTTT. Together with reference TRBV7-9 and TRBJ1-3, the CDR3 gives the full variable domain: DTGVSQNPRHKITKRGQNVTFRCDPISEHNRLYWYRQTLGQGPEFLTYFQNEAQLEKSRLLSDRFSAERPKGSFSTLEIQRTEQGDSAMYLCASSTATGPSSGNTIYFGEGSWLTVV.

The V call is TRBV5-1, the J call TRBJ1-1, with 7 bases lining up with TRBD1. CDR1 and CDR2 (germline): SGHRS, YFSETQ. The CDR3 spans 15 residues. With 2 bases clipped from V and 1 base from J, the junction kept 5 bases outside the gene matches. The CDR3, as DNA: TGCGCCAGCAGCTTAGGACAGGCGGCGAACACTGAAGCTTTCTTT. It is translated as CASSLGQAANTEAFF.

The chain links TRBV5-6 to TRBJ1-2; the D is unclear. The germline V gene has CDR1 SGHDT and CDR2 YYEEEE. The CDR3 has 13 residues. Trimming removed 4 bases from V and 2 bases from J, with 9 bases in between. CDR3 in amino acids: CASSPTANYGYTF. For the CDR3, the DNA is TGTGCCAGCAGCCCTACAGCCAACTATGGCTACACCTTC.

This clone was observed a few times. The rearrangement uses TRBV5-1 and TRBJ2-4; the match to TRBD2 covers 7 bases. The CDR3 is 14 residues long. Germline trimming cut 2 bases from V and 15 bases from J; bases unmatched to any gene: 14. Germline values: CDR1 SGHRS, CDR2 YFSETQ. The CDR3 coding sequence is TGCGCCAGCAGCTTACTCGCGACGGGGGAGGGGAGGTACTTC. Protein sequence: CASSLLATGEGRYF.

CDR3 sequence (DNA): TGTGCCAGCAGTTACGGAGGGGGGGACTACGAGCAGTACTTC. Amino acids: CASSYGGGDYEQYF. The chain employs TRBV6-6 and TRBJ2-7; tentatively, D is TRBD2 (7 bases). CDR1 MNHNY and CDR2 SVGAGI come from the germline V gene (reference sequence). The CDR3 extends over 14 amino acids. V was trimmed by 2 bases and J by 3 bases, leaving 11 bases between them.

This clone was detected only a few times. The V and J genes are TRBV5-1 and TRBJ2-1, with a weak D call TRBD2 (6 bases). The V end lost 4 bases, the J end lost 9 bases, and 20 bases lay between the germline ends. The CDR3 runs to 15 residues. The germline CDR1 and CDR2 sequences are SGHRS and YFSETQ. The CDR3 spells CASSSGTSARGEQFF. Written as DNA, the CDR3 is TGCGCCAGCAGCAGTGGGACTTCCGCACGGGGTGAGCAGTTCTTC.

This clone was detected once. The chain carries TRBV25-1 and TRBJ1-1, with TRBD1 identical over 10 bases. The CDR3 length is 14 residues. CDR1 MGHDK and CDR2 SYGVNS come from the germline V gene. V lost 6 bases to trimming and J lost 3 bases; unmatched junction nucleotides: 4. DNA for the CDR3: TGTGCCAGCAGAGGGACAGGGGAGTACACTGAAGCTTTCTTT. Translation gives CASRGTGEYTEAFF.

This clone appeared a few times. The chain recombines TRBV4-2 with TRBJ2-1, with D possibly TRBD1 on 5 matching bases. Germline values: CDR1 LGHNA, CDR2 YNFKEQ. V lost 0 bases, J lost 4 bases, and 10 bases lay in between. The CDR3 extends over 15 amino acids. CDR3 region: CASSQDRQKYNEQFF. CDR3 coding DNA: TGTGCCAGCAGCCAAGATCGACAGAAGTACAATGAGCAGTTCTTC.